These T cell receptor beta chains were read from a single sample in a study of T cell responses to AZD1222 COVID-19 vaccine. Libraries were prepared by immunoSEQ multiplex PCR; TCRdb keeps only in-frame clonotypes and omits some of them. The profile covers about 150,000 clones, with about 90% appearing a single time and 1.9% taken by the ten largest. The sample consisted of peripheral blood, taken on day 0 of AZD1222 vaccination. The origin of the receptors is an adult in good health. CDR3s include the opening cysteine and the closing phenylalanine or tryptophan. The D gene is left open where the match is weak. The size of a clone is reported for some rows only, either as once, few or many, or as a class for expanded clones.

clone size	V gene	D gene	J gene	CDR3 length	CDR3 protein	CDR3 DNA
-	TRBV5-4	TRBD2	TRBJ2-5	18	CASSLSVWTSGAGETQYF	TGTGCCAGCAGCTTGTCGGTTTGGACTAGCGGGGCCGGGGAGACCCAGTACTTC
-	TRBV19	-	TRBJ2-3	13	CASSGQLTDTQYF	TGTGCCAGTAGTGGACAGCTCACAGATACGCAGTATTTT
-	TRBV18	-	TRBJ1-2	14	CASSPAARPYGYTF	TGTGCCAGCTCACCCGCGGCCAGGCCCTATGGCTACACCTTC
-	TRBV5-4	TRBD2	TRBJ2-2	15	CASSPGLAVAGELFF	TGTGCCAGCAGCCCGGGACTAGCCGTAGCCGGGGAGCTGTTTTTT
few	TRBV7-9	TRBD1	TRBJ1-2	13	CASSRDRAYGYTF	TGTGCCAGCAGCCGAGACAGGGCCTATGGCTACACCTTC
-	TRBV19	-	TRBJ1-3	10	CASNGNTIYF	TGTGCCAGTAATGGAAACACCATATATTTT
-	TRBV27	TRBD1	TRBJ2-2	16	CASSLGTALLTGELFF	TGTGCCAGCAGCCTAGGGACAGCCCTACTCACCGGGGAGCTGTTTTTT
-	TRBV11-2	TRBD2	TRBJ2-5	16	CASSLGAGGPIETQYF	TGTGCCAGCAGCTTGGGAGCGGGGGGGCCGATAGAGACCCAGTACTTC
-	TRBV5-5	-	TRBJ2-7	15	CASSLRAERTYEQYF	TGTGCCAGCAGCTTGCGGGCAGAGAGGACCTACGAGCAGTACTTC
-	TRBV15	-	TRBJ1-1	16	CATSRDRSGGNTEAFF	TGTGCCACCAGCAGAGATCGGTCCGGGGGGAACACTGAAGCTTTCTTT
-	TRBV5-6	-	TRBJ2-3	13	CASSRGRTDTQYF	TGTGCCAGCAGCCGCGGAAGGACAGATACGCAGTATTTT
-	TRBV18	-	TRBJ1-2	15	CASSPSVTVNYGYTF	TGTGCCAGCTCACCATCAGTGACCGTAAACTATGGCTACACCTTC
once	TRBV3-1/TRBV3-2	TRBD1	TRBJ1-1	15	CASSRTGTGGSEAFF	TGTGCCAGCAGCCGAACCGGGACAGGGGGCTCCGAAGCTTTCTTT
-	TRBV16	-	TRBJ1-5	15	CASSQREASDQPQHF	TGTGCCAGCAGCCAACGGGAGGCATCGGATCAGCCCCAGCATTTT
once	TRBV29-1	TRBD1	TRBJ1-2	12	CSVVRTGGGYTF	TGCAGCGTTGTTCGGACAGGGGGCGGCTACACCTTC
-	TRBV6-5	TRBD1	TRBJ1-2	14	CASSYSQGGYGYTF	TGTGCCAGCAGTTACAGCCAGGGGGGTTATGGCTACACCTTC
-	TRBV5-5	-	TRBJ1-6	13	CASSLGSNSPLHF	TGTGCCAGCAGCTTAGGGAGCAATTCACCCCTCCACTTT
-	TRBV9	-	TRBJ2-6	19	CASSVLSGVGISGANVLTF	TGTGCCAGCAGCGTACTCTCCGGGGTAGGGATCTCTGGGGCCAACGTCCTGACTTTC
-	TRBV5-6	TRBD1	TRBJ2-7	15	CASSLVGTGLDEQYF	TGTGCCAGCAGCTTGGTTGGGACAGGGCTCGACGAGCAGTACTTC
-	TRBV6-4	-	TRBJ2-7	13	CASIGPAPYEQYF	TGTGCCAGCATAGGCCCGGCCCCCTACGAGCAGTACTTC
-	TRBV16	TRBD1	TRBJ2-7	17	CASSQSLTGSVGYEQYF	TGTGCCAGCAGCCAGAGCCTGACAGGGTCCGTAGGTTACGAGCAGTACTTC
-	TRBV12-3/TRBV12-4	-	TRBJ1-1	13	CASTNGVESEAFF	TGTGCCAGCACCAACGGTGTGGAAAGTGAAGCTTTCTTT
-	TRBV6-5	-	TRBJ1-1	13	CASSYGRGTEAFF	TGTGCCAGCAGTTACGGGCGAGGCACTGAAGCTTTCTTT
once	TRBV12-2	-	TRBJ2-7	18	CASRPPGTYRPGLHEQYF	TGTGCAAGTCGCCCCCCGGGCACTTATCGGCCCGGGCTCCACGAGCAGTACTTC
-	TRBV27	-	TRBJ1-5	15	CASTSGTDSNQPQHF	TGTGCCAGCACTTCGGGAACGGATAGCAATCAGCCCCAGCATTTT
-	TRBV11-2	-	TRBJ2-2	15	CASSSRDRHTGELFF	TGTGCCAGCAGCTCTCGCGACAGGCACACCGGGGAGCTGTTTTTT
-	TRBV4-1	TRBD2	TRBJ2-3	17	CASSQATSGDFTDTQYF	TGCGCCAGCAGCCAAGCGACTAGCGGGGATTTCACAGATACGCAGTATTTT
-	TRBV28	-	TRBJ1-6	12	CATRSGDSPLHF	TGTGCCACACGGTCAGGGGATTCACCCCTCCACTTT
few	TRBV7-9	-	TRBJ1-2	12	CASSPGWFGYTF	TGTGCCAGCAGCCCAGGATGGTTTGGCTACACCTTC
-	TRBV5-8	-	TRBJ2-1	14	CASTLGTSYNEQFF	TGTGCCAGCACATTAGGGACGTCCTACAATGAGCAGTTCTTC
-	TRBV20-1	-	TRBJ2-7	14	CSASNPEGSYEQYF	TGCAGTGCTAGTAATCCGGAGGGCTCCTACGAGCAGTACTTC
-	TRBV7-2	-	TRBJ2-1	14	CASSGRSSYNEQFF	TGTGCCAGCAGCGGCCGTAGCTCCTACAATGAGCAGTTCTTC